Shown below are 23 T cell receptor beta chains from a single sample sequenced in a study of cytomegalovirus exposure and HLA in healthy donors. In the PCR, 60 Vbeta and 13 Jbeta primers were used. Sequenced by immunoSEQ multiplex PCR; TCRdb stores in-frame clones only, minus some. Here the sample spans 130,000 or so clones, approximately 71% being singletons. The sequencing input was PBMCs. The receptors were sampled from an older woman in good health and CMV-seronegative.

The chain joins TRBV6-6 to TRBJ1-5; D remains unclear. This CDR3 has 16 amino acids. V was shortened by 2 bases and J by 0 bases, with 11 bases between the two germline ends. CDR1 and CDR2 from the germline V gene are MNHNY and SVGAGI (reference sequence). CDR3 nucleotide sequence: TGTGCCAGCAGTTACCGGAACACAGATAGCAATCAGCCCCAGCATTTT. Protein: CASSYRNTDSNQPQHF.

The V call is TRBV7-6, the J call TRBJ2-7, with 9 bases aligning to TRBD1. CDR3 size: 14 residues. The germline V gene has CDR1 SGHVS and CDR2 FNYEAQ. V lost 3 bases to trimming and J lost 5 bases; unmatched junction nucleotides: 5. The CDR3 nucleotides are TGTGCCAGCAGCTTGGGACAGGGAATGAACGAGCAGTACTTC. This gives the protein CASSLGQGMNEQYF.

The V gene is TRBV7-2, the J gene TRBJ2-3, with D maybe TRBD1 (6 bases). CDR3 size: 16 residues. Trimming removed 1 base at V and 2 bases at J, with 13 bases between. Germline loops: CDR1 SGHTA, CDR2 FQGNSA. The CDR3 spells CASSLVGDRFTDTQYF. Written as DNA, the CDR3 is TGTGCCAGCAGCTTAGTGGGCGACAGGTTCACAGATACGCAGTATTTT. The whole variable domain, remainder taken from reference TRBV7-2 and TRBJ2-3, is GAGVSQSPSNKVTEKGKDVELRCDPISGHTALYWYRQSLGQGLEFLIYFQGNSAPDKSGLPSDRFSAERTGGSVSTLTIQRTQQEDSAVYLCASSLVGDRFTDTQYFGPGTRLTVL.

The chain links TRBV29-1 to TRBJ1-2, with TRBD1 matching over 7 bases. J lost 4 bases, V lost 4 bases, and 6 bases had no gene match. CDR3 size: 13 residues. CDR1 is SQVTM, CDR2 ANQGSEA, per germline. This CDR3 is CSVVGGGLYGYTF. Written as DNA, the CDR3 is TGCAGCGTTGTAGGAGGGGGCCTCTATGGCTACACCTTC.

The J gene is TRBJ1-6, the V gene TRBV2; no reliable D call. The CDR3 runs 12 residues. Trimming removed 6 bases at V and 7 bases at J, with 7 bases between. Germline V gene lookup returns CDR1 SNHLY and CDR2 FYNNEI. The CDR3 region is CASSSRNSPLHF. CDR3 sequence (DNA): TGTGCCAGCAGCAGCAGGAATTCACCCCTCCACTTT.

This chain connects TRBV4-1 to TRBJ2-5; 11 bases line up with TRBD1. The J call may be faulty, since TRBJ2-7 better matches the DNA end. The germline V gene encodes CDR1 MGHRA and CDR2 YSYEKL. The CDR3 is 18 residues long. CDR3 DNA sequence: TGCGCCAGCAGCCCACGTTCTCAGGACAGGGGGCTTTCCTACGAGCAGTACTTC. Its protein is CASSPRSQDRGLSYEQYF.

In this sample, this clone turned up a few times. The CDR3 protein is CASRQGSAGETQYF. The CDR3 DNA reads as TGCGCCAGCAGACAGGGTTCGGCCGGGGAGACCCAGTACTTC. The chain combines TRBV5-1 with TRBJ2-5; D may be TRBD1 (6 bases). In germline, CDR1 is SGHRS, CDR2 YFSETQ. The CDR3 is 14 amino acids. V gave up 5 bases and J gave up 5 bases, with 16 bases separating them.

This clone occurred a few times. This chain links TRBV28 with TRBJ1-5; D is perhaps TRBD1 (5 bases). This CDR3 has 15 amino acids. Trimming left V 6 bases short and J 3 bases short, with 15 bases between. Looked up from germline, CDR1 is MDHEN and CDR2 is SYDVKM. CDR3 sequence (DNA): TGTGCCAGCAGCCCAGGGTTGGGTAACAATCAGCCCCAGCATTTT. Its protein product is CASSPGLGNNQPQHF.

This clone was observed a handful of times. The rearrangement uses TRBV7-3 and TRBJ2-1, with 9 bases matching TRBD2. There are 14 residues in the CDR3. The germline gives CDR1 SGHTA, CDR2 FQGTGA. The V segment lost 6 bases and the J segment 3 bases; nucleotides outside the gene matches: 3. CDR3: CASSRGGGYNEQFF. CDR3 bases: TGTGCCAGCAGTCGCGGGGGGGGCTACAATGAGCAGTTCTTC.

This clone was observed a handful of times. DNA of the CDR3: TGTGCCAGCAGCTCGGGACAGGGGGCTTACGAGCAGTACTTC. Translation gives CASSSGQGAYEQYF. The chain uses TRBV7-9 and TRBJ2-7; 12 nucleotides agree with TRBD1. Germline loops: CDR1 SEHNR, CDR2 FQNEAQ (reference sequence). CDR3 length: 14 amino acids. J lost 4 bases, V lost 4 bases, and 2 bases had no gene match.

The chain uses TRBV7-9 and TRBJ1-2, with D maybe TRBD1 (6 bases). Germline CDR1 is SEHNR and CDR2 is FQNEAQ (reference sequence). CDR3 length: 13 residues. The V gene lost 5 bases and the J gene lost 7 bases, with 14 bases spanning the gap. The CDR3 bases are TGTGCCAGCAGCCCGGGACATGGAAGTGGCTACACCTTC. Translated, it gives CASSPGHGSGYTF. Filled out from reference TRBV7-9 and TRBJ1-2, the complete variable domain reads DTGVSQNPRHKITKRGQNVTFRCDPISEHNRLYWYRQTLGQGPEFLTYFQNEAQLEKSRLLSDRFSAERPKGSFSTLEIQRTEQGDSAMYLCASSPGHGSGYTFGSGTRLTVV.

This clone came up a few times. J is TRBJ2-5 and V is TRBV19; the match to TRBD1 covers 8 bases. Germline CDR1 LNHDA, CDR2 SQIVND (reference sequence). This CDR3 contains 14 residues. V was clipped by 4 bases and J by 5 bases; unmatched bases: 6. The CDR3 spells CASSKKDRVETQYF. In DNA form, the CDR3 reads TGTGCCAGTAGTAAGAAGGACAGGGTTGAGACCCAGTACTTC. Variable domain in full (rest from reference TRBV19 and TRBJ2-5): DGGITQSPKYLFRKEGQNVTLSCEQNLNHDAMYWYRQDPGQGLRLIYYSQIVNDFQKGDIAEGYSVSREKKESFPLTVTSAQKNPTAFYLCASSKKDRVETQYFGPGTRLLVL.

The chain couples TRBV7-9 to TRBJ1-1; D gene ambiguous. Trimming left V 3 bases short and J 2 bases short, with 10 bases between. From germline, CDR1 is SEHNR and CDR2 FQNEAQ (reference sequence). This CDR3 has 14 residues. CDR3 DNA: TGTGCCAGCAGCTTCCTGTCCAGAAACACTGAAGCTTTCTTT. This codes for CASSFLSRNTEAFF.

A few counts support this clone. V gene TRBV6-5 combines with J gene TRBJ1-3; D is perhaps TRBD1 (6 bases). CDR1 and CDR2 from the germline V gene are MNHEY and SVGAGI. V was pared by 4 bases and J by 2 bases, with 15 bases between. This CDR3 comprises 16 residues. The CDR3 nucleotides are TGTGCCAGCAGTTCGCCCGGGACACGAACTGGAAACACCATATATTTT. Encoded protein: CASSSPGTRTGNTIYF.

This sequence joins TRBV4-1 and TRBJ1-3; 9 bases map to TRBD1. The germline gives CDR1 MGHRA, CDR2 YSYEKL. The CDR3 totals 20 residues. V lost 2 bases and J lost 1; bases outside the gene matches: 15. The DNA for the CDR3 is TGCGCCAGCAGCCAAAGCTTGACAGGGACAGGGTCCCCGTCTGGAAACACCATATATTTT. This translates into CASSQSLTGTGSPSGNTIYF.

The chain uses TRBV9 and TRBJ2-5; D call uncertain. Trimming shortened V by 3 bases and J by 7 bases, and 13 bases separated the two germline ends. Looked up from germline, CDR1 is SGDLS and CDR2 is YYNGEE. The CDR3 sequence is 13 residues long. The CDR3, as DNA: TGTGCCAGCAGCGCAACTCCACCGGGGACCCAGTACTTC. Encoded protein: CASSATPPGTQYF.

The chain has TRBV27 and TRBJ2-3, with 10 bases matching TRBD2. The germline CDR1 and CDR2 sequences are MNHEY and SMNVEV (reference sequence). Trimming at V came to 3 bases and at J to 0 bases, leaving 15 bases not matched to a gene. The CDR3 sequence is 20 residues long. CDR3 sequence reads: CASSFNPGTSVPTSTDTQYF. The CDR3 bases are TGTGCCAGCAGTTTTAATCCCGGGACTAGCGTTCCAACTAGCACAGATACGCAGTATTTT.

This rearrangement joins TRBV7-2 to TRBJ1-5; possible D gene TRBD1, 5 bases. Looked up from germline, CDR1 is SGHTA and CDR2 is FQGNSA. The germline V and J ends were trimmed by 1 base and 6 bases, with 16 bases remaining between them. This CDR3 spans 16 amino acids. The CDR3 sequence is CASSLGGRNLGQPQHF. The DNA for the CDR3 is TGTGCCAGCAGCTTAGGGGGCCGCAACTTAGGTCAGCCCCAGCATTTT.

The chain is built from TRBV5-5 and TRBJ1-5; maybe TRBD1 (5 bases). Trimming left V 0 bases short and J 3 bases short, with 25 bases between. The germline V gene has CDR1 SGHKS and CDR2 YYEKEE (reference sequence). This CDR3 is built from 20 residues. CDR3 in DNA: TGTGCCAGCAGCTTGGCCTTTGGGCAGGGAGGAGTTGGGTACAATCAGCCCCAGCATTTT. Amino acid sequence: CASSLAFGQGGVGYNQPQHF.

DNA of the CDR3: TGCGCCAGCAGTCCCTCCGGTCAAAAGTACGAGCAGTACTTC. Its translation: CASSPSGQKYEQYF. The V and J genes are TRBV23-1 and TRBJ2-5; unclear D gene. The end of the DNA aligns better with TRBJ2-7, so the J call may be wrong. TRBV23-1 is an ORF; its function is uncertain. The CDR3 has 14 amino acids.

V usage is TRBV9 and J usage is TRBJ2-7, with 7 bases lining up with TRBD2. J lost 1 base, V lost 2 bases, and 6 bases had no gene match. Germline V lookup: CDR1 SGDLS, CDR2 YYNGEE. The CDR3 contains 15 residues. The CDR3 reads CASSVSAGVSYEQYF. The CDR3 bases are TGTGCCAGCAGCGTTTCTGCGGGAGTGTCCTACGAGCAGTACTTC.

J is TRBJ2-1 and V is TRBV5-1; D call uncertain. The CDR3 is 16 amino acids. Per the germline V gene, CDR1 is SGHRS and CDR2 is YFSETQ. Trimming cost V 4 bases and J 6 bases, with 20 bases left between them. The CDR3 DNA is TGCGCCAGCAGCCCCGCCCCGATGTCGGTCGGCAATGAGCAGTTCTTC. Translated, it gives CASSPAPMSVGNEQFF.

V and J are TRBV6-5 and TRBJ2-3; perhaps TRBD2 as D (6 bases). Trimming removed 5 bases from V and 2 bases from J, with 8 bases in between. Germline CDR1 and CDR2: MNHEY and SVGAGI. This CDR3 region has 13 residues. CDR3 residues: CASSRDSTDTQYF. As DNA, the CDR3 is TGTGCCAGCAGTAGGGACTCCACAGATACGCAGTATTTT.